This TCR beta chain was recovered during a study of cytomegalovirus exposure and HLA in healthy donors. Study background: A prior analysis found roughly 110 million unique TCR beta sequences from 150 million to 200 million T cells. General study results and limits: A previous analysis found most TCR beta V segments productive roughly 87% or roughly 30% of the time. Some TCR beta chains (around 180 of them) were listed as cytomegalovirus-associated.

PCR was performed using 60 Vbeta and 13 Jbeta primers. Some clones are missing from TCRdb's copy, which holds only in-frame ones; the method was immunoSEQ multiplex PCR. There are roughly 150,000 clones in the sample; around 80% occur only once, and about 2.3% lies in the top ten. As concerns this clone: The antigen is not known.

Donors sampled were nominally healthy, though unrecorded immune exposures were likely. Germline CDR1 and CDR2: MNHEY and SVGAGI. V lost 5 bases and J lost 1, with 13 bases in between. The CDR3 runs 15 residues. The sample was PBMCs. The chain combines TRBV6-5 with TRBJ2-3; a weak D match, TRBD1 (8 bases). This TCR was recovered from a male donor in good health and CMV-seronegative. In DNA form, the CDR3 reads TGTGCCAGCAGTACAGGGGGGGCTCGCACAGATACGCAGTATTTT. It yields the protein CASSTGGARTDTQYF.